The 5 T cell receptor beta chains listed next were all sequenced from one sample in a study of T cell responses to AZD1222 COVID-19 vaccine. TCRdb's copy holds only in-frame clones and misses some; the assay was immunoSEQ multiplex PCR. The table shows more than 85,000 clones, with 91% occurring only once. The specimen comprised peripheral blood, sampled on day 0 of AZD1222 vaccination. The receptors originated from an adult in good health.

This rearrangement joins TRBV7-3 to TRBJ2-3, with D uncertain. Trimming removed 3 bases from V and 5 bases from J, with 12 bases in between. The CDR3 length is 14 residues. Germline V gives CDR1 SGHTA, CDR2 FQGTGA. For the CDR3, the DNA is TGTGCCAGCAGCTTGAGCATGTGGGAAGATACGCAGTATTTT. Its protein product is CASSLSMWEDTQYF.

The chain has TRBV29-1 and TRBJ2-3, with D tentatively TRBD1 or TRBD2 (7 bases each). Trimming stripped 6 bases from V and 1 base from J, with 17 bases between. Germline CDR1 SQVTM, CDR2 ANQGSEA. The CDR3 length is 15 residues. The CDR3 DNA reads TGCAGCGTAGCGGGACAGTTCATAGGCACAGATACGCAGTATTTT. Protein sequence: CSVAGQFIGTDTQYF.

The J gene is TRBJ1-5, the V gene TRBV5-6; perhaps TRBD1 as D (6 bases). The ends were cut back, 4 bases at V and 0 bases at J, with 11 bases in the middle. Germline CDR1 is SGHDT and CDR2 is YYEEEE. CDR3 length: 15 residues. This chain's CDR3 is CASSPTGVSNQPQHF. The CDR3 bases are TGTGCCAGCAGCCCGACAGGTGTTAGCAATCAGCCCCAGCATTTT.

In DNA, the CDR3 is TGTGCCAGCAGTTACTCCGACAGAGATCAGCCCCAGCATTTT. Its translation: CASSYSDRDQPQHF. V usage is TRBV6-5 and J usage is TRBJ1-5; D may be TRBD1 (5 bases). This CDR3 spans 14 amino acids. Germline-derived CDR1 and CDR2 are MNHEY and SVGAGI. V was shortened by 0 bases and J by 5 bases, with 8 bases between the two germline ends.

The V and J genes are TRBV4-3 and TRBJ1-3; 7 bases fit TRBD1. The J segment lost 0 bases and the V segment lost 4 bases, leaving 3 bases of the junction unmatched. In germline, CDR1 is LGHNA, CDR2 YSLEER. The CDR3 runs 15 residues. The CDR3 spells CASSRTGDSGNTIYF. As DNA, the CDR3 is TGCGCCAGCAGCCGTACAGGGGACTCTGGAAACACCATATATTTT.